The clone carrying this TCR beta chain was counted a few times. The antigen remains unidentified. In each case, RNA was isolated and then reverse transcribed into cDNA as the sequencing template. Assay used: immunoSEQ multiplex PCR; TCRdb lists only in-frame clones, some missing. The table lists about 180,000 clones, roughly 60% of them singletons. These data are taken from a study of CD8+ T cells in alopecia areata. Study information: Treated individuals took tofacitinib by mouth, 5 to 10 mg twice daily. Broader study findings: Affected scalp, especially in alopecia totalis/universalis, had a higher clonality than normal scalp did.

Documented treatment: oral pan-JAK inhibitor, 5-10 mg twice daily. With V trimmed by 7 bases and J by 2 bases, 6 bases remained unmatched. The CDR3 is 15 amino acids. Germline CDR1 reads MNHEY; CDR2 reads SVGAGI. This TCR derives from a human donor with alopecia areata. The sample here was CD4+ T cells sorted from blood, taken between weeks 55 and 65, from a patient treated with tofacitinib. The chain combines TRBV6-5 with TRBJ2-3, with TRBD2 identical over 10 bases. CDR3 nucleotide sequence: TGTGCCAGCACACTGGGACTAGCGAACACAGATACGCAGTATTTT. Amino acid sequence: CASTLGLANTDTQYF.